The rows below give T cell receptor beta chains drawn from one sample of a study of patients and donors after allogeneic stem cell transplantation. TCRdb recomputed calls from the RT-PCR reads with MiXCR, one row per CDR3 protein. This sample carries 800,000 to 1,000,000 distinct CDR3 sequences, under 20% of them seen once, and the ten largest clones take 5% to 7.5%. The sequenced material came from blood, either unsorted or a sorted T cell fraction (not recorded which). The receptors derive from a human donor who was either an allogeneic HSCT recipient or a stem cell or donor lymphocyte infusion donor (not recorded which). It is not recorded whose cells these are; they may come from a transplant donor. Both conserved end residues are part of each CDR3. D genes are given only for firm matches. Size values are once, few and many counts, or a class for expanded clones, and some rows have none.

TRBV5-1,TRBD2,few,TRBJ2-7,CASSLGGLAGDQQYF,TGCGCCAGCAGCTTGGGGGGACTAGCGGGAGATCAGCAGTACTTC
TRBV5-1,NA,few,TRBJ1-1,CASRTGGMNTEAFF,TGCGCCAGCCGCACAGGAGGAATGAACACTGAAGCTTTCTTT
TRBV5-1,NA,few,TRBJ2-3,CASSGGVDSGSTDTQYF,TGCGCCAGCAGCGGAGGGGTAGACAGTGGTAGCACAGATACGCAGTATTTT
TRBV5-1,TRBD1,few,TRBJ1-5,CASSWAGGNNQPQHF,TGCGCCAGCAGTTGGGCAGGGGGCAACAATCAGCCCCAGCATTTT
TRBV20-1,NA,few,TRBJ2-5,CSAPPPLAEWKETQYF,TGCAGTGCCCCTCCCCCACTAGCCGAGTGGAAAGAGACCCAGTACTTC
TRBV5-1,NA,few,TRBJ2-3,CASSHDYTDTQYF,TGCGCCAGCAGTCACGATTACACAGATACGCAGTATTTT
TRBV19,NA,NA,TRBJ1-5,CASNRAFNQPQHF,TGTGCCAGTAACAGGGCATTCAATCAGCCCCAGCATTTT
TRBV20-1,TRBD1,NA,TRBJ1-1,CSAPGEGALNTEAFF,TGCAGTGCCCCGGGGGAGGGGGCCCTGAACACTGAAGCTTTCTTT
TRBV5-1,NA,NA,TRBJ1-5,CASSPGEVGSNQPQHF,TGCGCCAGCAGCCCCGGGGAGGTAGGGAGCAATCAGCCCCAGCATTTT
TRBV12-3/TRBV12-4,NA,few,TRBJ1-5,CASSSGVPGQPQHF,TGTGCCAGCAGTTCAGGGGTTCCCGGTCAGCCCCAGCATTTT
TRBV29-1,NA,NA,TRBJ1-6,CSVGLGADSPLHF,TGCAGCGTTGGCCTAGGGGCCGATTCACCCCTCCACTTT
TRBV7-8,NA,NA,TRBJ2-1,CASSLVAPSVSSYNEQFF,TGTGCCAGCAGCTTAGTCGCCCCCAGCGTAAGCTCCTACAATGAGCAGTTCTTC
TRBV20-1,NA,many,TRBJ1-5,CSARDQATQPQHF,TGCAGTGCTAGAGATCAGGCTACCCAGCCCCAGCATTTT
TRBV21-1,NA,NA,TRBJ1-1,CASSISSGTGITEAFF,TGTGCCAGCAGCATTTCCTCCGGGACAGGGATCACTGAAGCTTTCTTT
TRBV29-1,NA,few,TRBJ2-1,CSGEGNEQFF,TGCAGCGGAGAGGGAAATGAGCAGTTCTTC
TRBV27,NA,NA,TRBJ2-6,CASSFEAGAYSGANVLTF,TGTGCCAGCAGTTTTGAGGCAGGTGCTTACTCTGGGGCCAACGTCCTGACTTTC
TRBV6-4,TRBD1,few,TRBJ1-2,CASSPTRQGWFGYTF,TGTGCCAGCAGCCCGACCCGACAGGGATGGTTTGGCTACACCTTC
TRBV30,TRBD2,few,TRBJ2-2,CAWSLWTSLYTGELFF,TGTGCCTGGAGTCTTTGGACTAGCTTGTACACCGGGGAGCTGTTTTTT
TRBV20-1,NA,few,TRBJ1-1,CSAKPGLDAFF,TGCAGTGCTAAACCGGGACTTGACGCTTTCTTT
TRBV5-6,NA,many,TRBJ1-2,CASSFIRRNYGYTF,TGTGCCAGCAGCTTTATTAGACGGAACTATGGCTACACCTTC
TRBV11-2,TRBD2,NA,TRBJ2-5,CASSLRTSGGFQETQYF,TGTGCCAGCAGCTTGAGGACTAGCGGGGGGTTCCAAGAGACCCAGTACTTC
TRBV9,NA,NA,TRBJ1-3,CASSPDLGGGNTIYF,TGTGCCAGCAGCCCAGACCTCGGAGGAGGAAACACCATATATTTT
TRBV5-1,TRBD2,NA,TRBJ2-5,CASSLRQRGNQETQYF,TGCGCCAGCAGCTTGCGGCAGCGGGGCAACCAAGAGACCCAGTACTTC
TRBV11-3,NA,NA,TRBJ1-1,CASSPRDGGIGTEAFF,TGTGCCAGCAGCCCAAGAGACGGGGGTATTGGGACTGAAGCTTTCTTT